The sample holds many counts of the clone carrying this T cell receptor beta chain. TCRdb itself ran the 5' RACE reads through MiXCR, one entry per CDR3 protein. The sample has around 26,000 distinct CDR3 sequences; about 3% are singletons. This record belongs to a study of neurological immune-mediated disorders. The clonotype was recovered from a woman aged 25-40 years with multiple sclerosis. Sample: PBMCs.

CDR3 nucleotides: TGCAGTGCTAGAGATTGGAGGGATACGCAGTATTTT. Translation: CSARDWRDTQYF. The V and J genes are TRBV20-1 and TRBJ2-3; D is possibly TRBD2 (5 bases). The CDR3 is 12 residues long. Germline CDR1 and CDR2: DFQATT and SNEGSKA (reference sequence). V was clipped by 0 bases and J by 6 bases, with 7 bases between them.